This entry is about one TCR beta chain. Its antigen has not been determined. Per-base qualities were not stored, and no clone one base away is much larger. The data were taken from a study of T cell responses to AZD1222 COVID-19 vaccine (dated by TCRdb to the early 2020s). With regard to the full study: Because spike-specific TCR depth and breadth did not differ between the two schedules, AZD1222 recipients who got a second dose at roughly 4 weeks were pooled with those who got a second dose at roughly 12 weeks. A total of 240 or so trial participants underwent TCR sequencing, of whom about 200 had received two doses of AZD1222 and some 25 had received two doses of the MenACWY control vaccine. Trial participants were enrolled into age subgroups of 18-55, 56-69 and 70-plus years, which contained around 140, 26 and 57 TCR-sequenced participants, respectively. The study at large found these results: The whole spike protein was spanned by vaccine-associated CD4 TCRs, and dominant responses were seen in regions 160-218 and 743-854. Reportedly, close to half of the unique spike-specific TCRs recognized epitopes lying outside the regions that are mutated in the B.1.351 and B.1.1.7 variants. The 56-69-year group was small, and its depth increase did not reach significance, likely because of low power. Because no samples from the day 14 peak response were available, repertoires could be characterized only after the peak T cell response. After two AZD1222 doses, both the breadth and the depth of spike-specific TCRs were significantly higher than at day 0 and than in MenACWY recipients. Most participants were white British and females outnumbered males, and the authors suggested that clonal diversity may have been underestimated. Only a handful of AZD1222 recipients were SARS-CoV-2 seropositive at baseline, limiting conclusions about previously exposed vaccinees.

The time point label of this sample denotes: baseline before first vaccination. The vaccinee samples were drawn from two UK trials, COV001 and COV002, one of which was a single-blind randomized controlled phase 2/3 trial testing AZD1222 (ChAdOx1 nCoV-19) in healthy adults. For TCRbeta chain sequencing, PBMC samples from trial participants were taken at day 0 and at day 28 after the second dose. The CDR3 runs 15 residues from the cysteine to the phenylalanine. This entry keeps only the CDR3 DNA: 45 bases, framed from base 1. V was cut back by 1 base and J by 4 bases, leaving a gap of 12 bases between them. CDR1 and CDR2 were assigned from the germline V gene as SGHDT and YYEEEE. The CDR3 regions of human TCRbeta chains were analyzed by immunosequencing. As for the authors' bioinformatics: TCRs in the repertoires were compared against a reference library of SARS-CoV-2-specific TCRs that had been generated with the MIRA antigen-specificity platform. Breadth was defined as the fraction of unique TCRs that were SARS-CoV-2-associated. Depth was defined as the fraction of total T cells that were SARS-CoV-2-associated. Using the MIRA data, every spike-specific TCR was mapped to the spike region that the TCR reacted to and assigned to either a CD4 or a CD8 class. Log10-transformed breadth and depth values were compared by one-way ANOVA with Sidak's multiple comparisons tests. TCRdb provides this immuneACCESS table in a form limited to in-frame rearrangements. Some clones are lacking; in checked studies, under half of them reflect an unresolved V gene, and why the rest are absent is not known. Clone size and V and J calls were adopted from that table, with D and trimming inferred from the DNA. For this sample the table gives about 130,000 clones, of which roughly 88% were detected only once. The top ten constitute approximately 8% of the sample.

The sample consisted of peripheral blood, taken on day 0 of AZD1222 vaccination. The source of this sequence is an adult in good health. The rearrangement joined TRBV5-6 to TRBJ1-5; TRBD1 is possibly the D segment (5 matching bases). The nucleotide sequence is TGTGCCAGCAGCTTGCGACAGACAACGAATCAGCCCCAGCATTTT. Protein translation: CASSLRQTTNQPQHF. Here the CDR3 is joined to the reference TRBV5-6 and TRBJ1-5 genes, and the full variable domain is: DAGVTQSPTHLIKTRGQQVTLRCSPKSGHDTVSWYQQALGQGPQFIFQYYEEEERQRGNFPDRFSGHQFPNYSSELNVNALLLGDSALYLCASSLRQTTNQPQHFGDGTRLSIL.